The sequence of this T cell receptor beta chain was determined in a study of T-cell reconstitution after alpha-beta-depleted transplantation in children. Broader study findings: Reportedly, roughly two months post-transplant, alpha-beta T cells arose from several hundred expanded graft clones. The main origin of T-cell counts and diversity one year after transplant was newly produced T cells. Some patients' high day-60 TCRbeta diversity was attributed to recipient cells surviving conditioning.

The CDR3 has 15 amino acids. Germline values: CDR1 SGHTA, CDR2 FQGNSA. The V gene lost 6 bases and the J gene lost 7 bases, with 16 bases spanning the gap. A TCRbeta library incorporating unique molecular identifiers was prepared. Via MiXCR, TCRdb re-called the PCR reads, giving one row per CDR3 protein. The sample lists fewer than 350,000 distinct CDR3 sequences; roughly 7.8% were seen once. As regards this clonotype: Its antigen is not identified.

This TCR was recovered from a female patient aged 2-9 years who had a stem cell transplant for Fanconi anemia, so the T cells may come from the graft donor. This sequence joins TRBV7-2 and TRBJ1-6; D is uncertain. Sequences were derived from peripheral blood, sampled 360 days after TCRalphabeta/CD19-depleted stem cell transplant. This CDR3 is CASSRPPLGNSPLHF. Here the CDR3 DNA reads TGTGCCAGCAGTCGCCCGCCTCTGGGAAATTCACCCCTCCACTTT.